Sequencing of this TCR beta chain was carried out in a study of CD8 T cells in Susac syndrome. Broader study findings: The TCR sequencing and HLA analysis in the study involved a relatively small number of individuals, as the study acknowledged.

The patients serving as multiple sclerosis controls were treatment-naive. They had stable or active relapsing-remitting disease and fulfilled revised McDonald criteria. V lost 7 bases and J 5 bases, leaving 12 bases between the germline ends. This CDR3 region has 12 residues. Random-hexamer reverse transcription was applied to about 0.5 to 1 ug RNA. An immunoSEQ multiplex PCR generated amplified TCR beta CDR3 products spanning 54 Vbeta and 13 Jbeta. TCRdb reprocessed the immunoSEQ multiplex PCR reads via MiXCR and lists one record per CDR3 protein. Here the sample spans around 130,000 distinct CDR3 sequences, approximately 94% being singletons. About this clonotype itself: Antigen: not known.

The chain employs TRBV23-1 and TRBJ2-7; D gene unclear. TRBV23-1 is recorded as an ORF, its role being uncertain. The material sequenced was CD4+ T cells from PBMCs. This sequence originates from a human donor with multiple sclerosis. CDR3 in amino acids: CASTHDVNEQYF. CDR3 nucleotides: TGCGCCAGCACCCATGACGTCAACGAGCAGTACTTC.